This TCR beta chain originates from a study of shared clonotypes between healthy human individuals. The table lists this clone with a few counts. The table came from immunoSEQ multiplex PCR; TCRdb's copy has only in-frame clones and leaves some out. This sample yields about 460,000 clones, of which 77% are seen a single time; more than 10% belongs to the top ten. J gave up 9 bases and V 2 bases, and 5 bases lay outside the gene matches. This CDR3 comprises 13 residues. Germline V gene data show CDR1 as MDHEN and CDR2 as SYDVKM. The TCR originated in a woman in her thirties or forties in good health. Some clones in this sample may be carry-over from other donors' samples. The chain recombines TRBV28 with TRBJ2-7, with 9 bases matching TRBD2. The sequenced sample was PBMCs. CDR3 residues: CASSLAGGPRQYF. DNA of the CDR3: TGTGCCAGCAGTTTAGCGGGAGGGCCCCGGCAGTACTTC.